The 30 T cell receptor beta chains given below trace back to one sample, sequenced in a study of T-cell memory formation after mild COVID-19. MiXCR, run by TCRdb on the 5' RACE reads, gives a single entry per CDR3 protein. The sample gives a few hundred thousand distinct CDR3 sequences, about 15% of which show up once; 20% to 25% is in the top ten. Input material: PBMCs or a T cell subset sorted from them (not recorded which). The receptor source for this set is a man between 18 and 35 years old who had mild COVID-19 (a few samples of this study predate the infection). Cell type and time point are not known.

This clonotype was seen ten or more times. This chain joins TRBV4-3 and TRBJ2-1; D may be TRBD1 or TRBD2 (5 bases each). There are 11 residues in the CDR3. Trimming took off 4 bases at V and 7 bases at J, with 5 bases between the two ends. Germline V gene sequence: CDR1 LGHNA, CDR2 YSLEER. DNA for the CDR3: TGCGCCAGCAGCCGGGGGAATGAGCAGTTCTTC. Translated, it gives CASSRGNEQFF.

The CDR3 region is CASSGVGTVNSPLHF. CDR3 nucleotides: TGTGCCAGCAGCGGGGTGGGGACAGTAAATTCACCCCTCCACTTT. This rearrangement joins TRBV9 to TRBJ1-6; 7 bases map to TRBD1. This CDR3 spans 15 amino acids. Germline loops: CDR1 SGDLS, CDR2 YYNGEE. Trimming cost V 3 bases and J 7 bases; bases outside gene matches: 7. Full variable domain (rest looked up from reference TRBV9 and TRBJ1-6): DSGVTQTPKHLITATGQRVTLRCSPRSGDLSVYWYQQSLDQGLQFLIQYYNGEERAKGNILERFSAQQFPDLHSELNLSSLELGDSALYFCASSGVGTVNSPLHFGNGTRLTVT.

This clonotype was observed a handful of times. The V and J genes are TRBV7-2 and TRBJ2-5; TRBD2 agrees at 12 bases. The CDR3 length is 17 residues. Germline V lookup: CDR1 SGHTA, CDR2 FQGNSA. J gave up 4 bases and V 4 bases, and 10 bases lay outside the gene matches. The CDR3 reads CASSSFYGLAGTETQYF. CDR3 DNA: TGTGCCAGCAGCTCCTTTTACGGACTAGCGGGGACAGAGACCCAGTACTTC.

The rearrangement links TRBV5-1 to TRBJ2-3; 9 bases align to TRBD2. This CDR3 has 16 residues. Trimming removed 3 bases from V and 4 bases from J; junction bases left unmatched: 9. Germline V lookup: CDR1 SGHRS, CDR2 YFSETQ. The CDR3 DNA is TGCGCCAGCAGCTCCTCCGGGACTAGCTCATCAGATACGCAGTATTTT. It encodes CASSSSGTSSSDTQYF.

This clonotype came up many times. The rearrangement joins TRBV12-3 or TRBV12-4 to TRBJ1-1; TRBD1 aligns across 9 bases. Trimming removed 7 bases from V and 6 bases from J; junction bases left unmatched: 9. The CDR3 is 14 residues long. The CDR3 here is CASTGGTGISEAFF. As DNA, the CDR3 is TGTGCCAGCACGGGCGGGACAGGGATATCTGAAGCTTTCTTT.

This clonotype was found a few times. The gene calls are TRBV3-1 and TRBJ2-1; D is tentatively TRBD1 or TRBD2 (5 bases each). The V gene's germline CDR1 is LGHDT and CDR2 YNNKEL (reference sequence). The CDR3 extends over 16 amino acids. Trimming took 7 bases from V and 0 from J, leaving 16 bases between them. CDR3 DNA sequence: TGTGCCAGCATCAGCAGGTCAGGGACCTCCTACAATGAGCAGTTCTTC. This codes for CASISRSGTSYNEQFF.

This clonotype was observed many times. V usage is TRBV6-5 and J usage is TRBJ2-7; no clear D. The V end lost 6 bases, the J end lost 4 bases, and 19 bases lay between the germline ends. Per the germline V gene, CDR1 is MNHEY and CDR2 is SVGAGI. The CDR3 contains 15 residues. In nucleotides, the CDR3 is TGTGCCAGCAGGTCTAGTGGAGTGTTTGGGTACGAGCAGTACGTC. This translates into CASRSSGVFGYEQYV.

This clonotype was seen more than once but under ten times. The CDR3, as DNA: TGTGCCAGCAGTCTCAACGAAGCGAACACTGAAGCTTTCTTT. This translates into CASSLNEANTEAFF. This chain links TRBV7-9 with TRBJ1-1, with D hard to call. Germline CDR1 and CDR2: SEHNR and FQNEAQ (reference sequence). V was pared by 6 bases and J by 1 base, with 12 bases between. The CDR3 runs 14 residues.

The chain carries TRBV7-2 and TRBJ2-5; D unresolved. From germline, CDR1 is SGHTA and CDR2 FQGNSA. The CDR3 has 13 amino acids. V shed 5 bases and J shed 7 bases, with 14 bases lying between them. Here the CDR3 reads CASSPSRMGTQYF. CDR3 coding DNA: TGTGCCAGCAGCCCCAGTCGGATGGGGACCCAGTACTTC.

This clonotype was seen more than once but under ten times. The genes are TRBV19 and TRBJ1-5; D remains ambiguous. There are 12 residues in the CDR3. Deletions cut 8 bases from V and 6 bases from J, with 11 bases between. The V gene's germline CDR1 is LNHDA and CDR2 SQIVND (reference sequence). The CDR3 protein is CASSVSRQPQHF. CDR3 bases: TGTGCCAGTTCGGTGTCACGTCAGCCCCAGCATTTT. The whole variable domain, filled in from reference TRBV19 and TRBJ1-5, reads DGGITQSPKYLFRKEGQNVTLSCEQNLNHDAMYWYRQDPGQGLRLIYYSQIVNDFQKGDIAEGYSVSREKKESFPLTVTSAQKNPTAFYLCASSVSRQPQHFGDGTRLSIL.

J is TRBJ1-2 and V is TRBV11-2; TRBD1 is a possible D gene (5 bases). The CDR3 runs to 15 residues. Trimming stripped 2 bases from V and 6 bases from J, with 16 bases between. Looked up from germline, CDR1 is SGHAT and CDR2 is FQNNGV. CDR3 nucleotide sequence: TGTGCCAGCAGCTTATCCCTGCGGGCGGGGGATGGCTACACCTTC. It specifies CASSLSLRAGDGYTF.

J is TRBJ2-3 and V is TRBV19; 9 nucleotides line up with TRBD1. Germline assignment: CDR1 LNHDA and CDR2 SQIVND (reference sequence). Trimming took 2 bases from V and 4 from J; bases not matched to a gene: 1. The CDR3 totals 14 residues. CDR3: CASSITGGPDTQYF. CDR3 nucleotides: TGTGCCAGTAGTATAACAGGGGGCCCAGATACGCAGTATTTT. Full variable domain (outside the CDR3, taken from reference TRBV19 and TRBJ2-3): DGGITQSPKYLFRKEGQNVTLSCEQNLNHDAMYWYRQDPGQGLRLIYYSQIVNDFQKGDIAEGYSVSREKKESFPLTVTSAQKNPTAFYLCASSITGGPDTQYFGPGTRLTVL.

This clonotype was counted a few times. The CDR3 region has the DNA TGTGCCAGCACCGTGGGGGCGCGGGAGACCCAGTACTTC. It is translated as CASTVGARETQYF. The chain carries TRBV28 and TRBJ2-5; weak D call: TRBD1 (6 bases). V lost 7 bases and J 5 bases, leaving 14 bases between the germline ends. CDR3 length equals 13 residues. Germline lookup yields CDR1 MDHEN and CDR2 SYDVKM.

The V gene is TRBV6-5, the J gene TRBJ1-5, with 9 bases lining up with TRBD1. J gave up 6 bases and V 4 bases, and 7 bases lay outside the gene matches. The germline CDR1 and CDR2 sequences are MNHEY and SVGAGI. CDR3 length: 15 amino acids. For the CDR3, the DNA is TGTGCCAGCAGTTTCCGACAGGGGGTCGCTCAGCCCCAGCATTTT. Translated, it gives CASSFRQGVAQPQHF.

This clonotype came up a few times. The chain joins TRBV25-1 to TRBJ1-2, with TRBD1 matching 7 bases. The CDR3 has 15 amino acids. The V gene end was trimmed by 2 bases and the J gene end by 10 bases; junction bases not matched to a gene: 13. The germline CDR1 and CDR2 sequences are MGHDK and SYGVNS. The CDR3 loop reads CASSEMFRQGKVYTF. In DNA, the CDR3 is TGTGCCAGCAGTGAAATGTTTCGACAGGGAAAGGTCTACACCTTC.

The rearrangement links TRBV12-3 or TRBV12-4 to TRBJ2-2; D is perhaps TRBD1 (5 bases). V was pared by 6 bases and J by 0 bases, with 11 bases between. This CDR3 comprises 15 residues. The CDR3 DNA sequence: TGTGCCAGCAGCTCGGACACTACGAACACCGGGGAGCTGTTTTTT. Amino acids: CASSSDTTNTGELFF.

V and J are TRBV7-2 and TRBJ1-1; D is possibly TRBD1 (5 bases). Trimming left V 5 bases short and J 4 bases short, with 11 bases between. The CDR3 consists of 13 residues. Germline CDR1 reads SGHTA; CDR2 reads FQGNSA. The CDR3 spells CASSRDGRTEAFF. The CDR3 coding sequence is TGTGCCAGCAGCAGGGACGGACGCACTGAAGCTTTCTTT.

This clonotype was detected a few times. V gene TRBV7-9 combines with J gene TRBJ2-2; no clear D gene. This CDR3 has 15 amino acids. Trimming left V 6 bases short and J 4 bases short, with 15 bases between. Germline V gene sequence: CDR1 SEHNR, CDR2 FQNEAQ (reference sequence). CDR3 nucleotides: TGTGCCAGCAGGCAGAGAATAGCCGGCACCGGGGAGCTGTTTTTT. This codes for CASRQRIAGTGELFF.

The rearrangement links TRBV2 to TRBJ1-1; D is unresolved. This CDR3 has 13 amino acids. Trimming removed 4 bases from V and 6 bases from J, with 12 bases in between. Per the germline V gene, CDR1 is SNHLY and CDR2 is FYNNEI. Here the CDR3 DNA reads TGTGCCAGCAGTGCTGCGGGTATATCTGAAGCTTTCTTT. Amino acids: CASSAAGISEAFF.

This clonotype was observed a handful of times. The chain is built from TRBV28 and TRBJ2-2; the match to TRBD2 covers 13 bases. The CDR3 length is 16 residues. CDR1 is MDHEN and CDR2 is SYDVKM in the germline V gene. V gave up 6 bases and J gave up 3 bases; unmatched junction bases: 4. The CDR3 DNA follows: TGTGCCAGCAGCGGACTAGCGGGGGACTACACCGGGGAGCTGTTTTTT. It yields the protein CASSGLAGDYTGELFF.

This clonotype has only a few counts. V is TRBV7-2 and J is TRBJ2-5; the D is unclear. Deletions cut 6 bases from V and 4 bases from J, with 6 bases between. Germline values: CDR1 SGHTA, CDR2 FQGNSA. CDR3 length equals 11 residues. Here the CDR3 reads CASRNLETQYF. In nucleotides, the CDR3 is TGTGCCAGCAGAAACTTAGAGACCCAGTACTTC. Variable domain in full (rest from reference TRBV7-2 and TRBJ2-5): GAGVSQSPSNKVTEKGKDVELRCDPISGHTALYWYRQSLGQGLEFLIYFQGNSAPDKSGLPSDRFSAERTGGSVSTLTIQRTQQEDSAVYLCASRNLETQYFGPGTRLLVL.

At least ten counts were recorded for this clonotype. The rearrangement uses TRBV11-2 and TRBJ2-5; 15 bases align to TRBD2. The CDR3 is 17 residues long. Germline V gene sequence: CDR1 SGHAT, CDR2 FQNNGV. V lost 5 bases, J lost 2 bases, and 6 bases stayed unmatched. The CDR3 DNA is TGTGCCAGCAGCCCTGGGACTAGCGGGGGGTTACAAGAGACCCAGTACTTC. As protein: CASSPGTSGGLQETQYF.

This clonotype came up once. This chain connects TRBV12-3 or TRBV12-4 to TRBJ1-2; D perhaps matches TRBD1 (6 bases). The CDR3 is made up of 12 amino acids. V shed 6 bases and J shed 4 bases, with 9 bases lying between them. Here the CDR3 reads CASSQGIYGYTF. CDR3 nucleotide sequence: TGTGCCAGCAGCCAGGGGATCTATGGCTACACCTTC.

The chain combines TRBV9 with TRBJ2-4; no definite D call. In germline, CDR1 is SGDLS, CDR2 YYNGEE. Trimming stripped 0 bases from V and 1 base from J, with 11 bases between. This CDR3 region has 16 residues. This CDR3 is CASSVEDSAAKNIQYF. The CDR3 coding sequence is TGTGCCAGCAGCGTAGAGGATTCGGCGGCCAAAAACATTCAGTACTTC.

This chain links TRBV9 with TRBJ2-2; D is unresolved. V dropped 4 bases and J dropped 0 bases, with 4 bases sitting between them. There are 13 residues in the CDR3. CDR1 and CDR2 (germline): SGDLS, YYNGEE. CDR3 in amino acids: CASSHANTGELFF. The CDR3 DNA reads as TGTGCCAGCAGCCACGCGAACACCGGGGAGCTGTTTTTT.

This clonotype turned up a few times. This chain joins TRBV20-1 and TRBJ2-7; 7 bases line up with TRBD1. This CDR3 has 14 residues. V shed 6 bases and J 5 bases; nucleotides not matched to a gene: 13. Germline loops: CDR1 DFQATT, CDR2 SNEGSKA (reference sequence). CDR3 DNA sequence: TGCAGTGCCACTATCCCGGGACAGAGGCACGAGCAGTACTTC. Amino acid sequence: CSATIPGQRHEQYF.

This clonotype was seen repeatedly, ten times or more. The chain is built from TRBV20-1 and TRBJ2-1; D might be TRBD2 (7 bases). Germline V gene sequence: CDR1 DFQATT, CDR2 SNEGSKA (reference sequence). Trimming removed 0 bases from V and 8 bases from J, with 20 bases in between. The CDR3 has 16 residues. CDR3 amino acids: CSAREGRGVSWDEQFF. The CDR3 coding sequence is TGCAGTGCTAGAGAGGGGAGGGGGGTCTCCTGGGATGAGCAGTTCTTC.

The genes are TRBV29-1 and TRBJ2-2; D could derive from TRBD1 or TRBD2 (6 bases each). V was clipped by 1 base and J by 1 base, with 10 bases between them. The CDR3 spans 15 residues. Germline CDR1 SQVTM, CDR2 ANQGSEA. The DNA for the CDR3 is TGCAGCGTTGAAGTGGGGGGCGTGAACACCGGGGAGCTGTTTTTT. It codes for CSVEVGGVNTGELFF.

The CDR3 DNA reads as TGTGCCAGCAGCTTAGTAGCGGGGGAAAACATTCAGTACTTC. Protein product: CASSLVAGENIQYF. The chain uses TRBV7-2 and TRBJ2-4, with 9 bases that match TRBD2. The trim removed 1 base at V and 5 bases at J, leaving 0 bases unmatched. The V gene's germline CDR1 is SGHTA and CDR2 FQGNSA. The CDR3 is 14 residues long.

This clonotype was detected only a few times. J is TRBJ2-7 and V is TRBV20-1, with 12 positions matching TRBD2. CDR1 and CDR2 from the germline V gene are DFQATT and SNEGSKA (reference sequence). The CDR3 has 13 residues. With V trimmed by 7 bases and J by 4 bases, 5 bases remained unmatched. The CDR3 nucleotides read TGCAGTGGGACTAGCGGGGCTCCGTACGAGCAGTACTTC. Amino acid sequence: CSGTSGAPYEQYF.